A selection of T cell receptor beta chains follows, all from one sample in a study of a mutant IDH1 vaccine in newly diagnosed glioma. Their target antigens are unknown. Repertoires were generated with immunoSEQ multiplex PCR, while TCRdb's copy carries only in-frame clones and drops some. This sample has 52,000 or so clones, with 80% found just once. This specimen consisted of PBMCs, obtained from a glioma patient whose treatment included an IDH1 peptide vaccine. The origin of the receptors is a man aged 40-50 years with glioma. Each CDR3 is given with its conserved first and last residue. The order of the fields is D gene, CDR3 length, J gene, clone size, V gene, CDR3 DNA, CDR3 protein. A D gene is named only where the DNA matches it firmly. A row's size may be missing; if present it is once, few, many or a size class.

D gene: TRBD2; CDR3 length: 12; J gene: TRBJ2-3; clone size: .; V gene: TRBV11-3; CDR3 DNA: TGTGCCAGCAGCCGGGAGGGAGATACGCAGTATTTT; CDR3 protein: CASSREGDTQYF
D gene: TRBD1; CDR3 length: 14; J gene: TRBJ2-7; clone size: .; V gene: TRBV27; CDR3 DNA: TGTGCCAGCAGCTTAGGGACAGGGCTTGGGGAGCAGTACTTC; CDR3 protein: CASSLGTGLGEQYF
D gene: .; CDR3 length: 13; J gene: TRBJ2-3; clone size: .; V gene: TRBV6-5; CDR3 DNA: TGTGCCAGCTCTTTTCTCTACGGAGATACGCAGTATTTT; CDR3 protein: CASSFLYGDTQYF
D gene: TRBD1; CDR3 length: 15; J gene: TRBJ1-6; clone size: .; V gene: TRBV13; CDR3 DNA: TGTGCCAGCAGCGGACAGGGGGCCAGGGATTCACCCCTCCACTTT; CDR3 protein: CASSGQGARDSPLHF
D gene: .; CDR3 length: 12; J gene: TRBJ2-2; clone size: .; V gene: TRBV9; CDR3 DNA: TGTGCCAGCGGACCAAACACCGGGGAGCTGTTTTTT; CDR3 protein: CASGPNTGELFF
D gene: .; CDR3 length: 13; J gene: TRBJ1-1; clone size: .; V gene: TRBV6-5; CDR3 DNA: TGTGCCAGCAGCTCCAGGGGGAACACTGAAGCTTTCTTT; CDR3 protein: CASSSRGNTEAFF
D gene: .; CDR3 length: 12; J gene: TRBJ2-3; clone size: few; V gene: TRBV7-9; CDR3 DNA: TGTGCCAGCAGTTGGACCGTAGATACGCAGTATTTT; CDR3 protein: CASSWTVDTQYF
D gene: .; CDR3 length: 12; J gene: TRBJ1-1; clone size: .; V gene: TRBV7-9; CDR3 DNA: TGTGCCAGCAGCTTAGCCCAGGGGATGGGGTTCTTT; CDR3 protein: CASSLAQGMGFF
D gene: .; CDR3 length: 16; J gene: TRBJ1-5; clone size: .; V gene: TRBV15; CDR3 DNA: TGTGCCACCAGCAGAGATTGGGGCGCCCCCAATCAGCCCCAGCATTTT; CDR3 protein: CATSRDWGAPNQPQHF
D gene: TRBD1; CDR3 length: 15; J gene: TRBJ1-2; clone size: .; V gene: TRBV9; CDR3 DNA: TGTGCCAGCAGCCCGCCGGGACAGGGGGCGGGTGGCTACACCTTC; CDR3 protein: CASSPPGQGAGGYTF
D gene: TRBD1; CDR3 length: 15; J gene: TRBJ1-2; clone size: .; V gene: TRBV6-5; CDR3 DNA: TGTGCCAGCAGTTTACGACAGGGAGGAATCTATGGCTACACCTTC; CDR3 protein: CASSLRQGGIYGYTF